Given below is one TCR beta chain in context. Its recognized antigen is unknown. Nothing much larger sits one base from this clone, and base qualities are not available. Participants in the prospective study were enrolled through a virtual design, were aged roughly 18 to 95 years, and lived in approximately 25 United States geographic areas. Cohort assignment in the prospective study relied on participant-reported clinical history from a screening survey and a study questionnaire. Recovered participants in ImmuneRACE Cohort 3 were defined as having two consecutive negative NP/OP PCR tests, clearance from a healthcare professional, or resolution of symptoms. Each participant in the prospective study had whole blood, serum and a nasopharyngeal or oropharyngeal swab collected by mobile phlebotomists. Additional blood draws and questionnaires over a 2-month period could optionally be provided by prospective study participants. Prospective study blood samples were shipped either frozen or at room temperature before DNA extraction.

This specimen comes from a study of blood T cell repertoires in COVID-19 (dated by TCRdb to 2018 to 2021). Broadly, across the study: Samples from collaborators originated in the United States, Italy and Spain and spanned both the acute and convalescent phases of COVID-19. The repertoires were released in a freely available public database meant as a resource for research on the immune response to SARS-CoV-2. Where available, HLA class I and class II types were taken from metadata supplied by the sample provider and were not determined by assay-based typing. Deeply sampled blood TCRbeta repertoires from subjects exposed to, actively infected with, or recovered from COVID-19 were included in the dataset. Nearly every sample came with metadata listing a de-identified subject ID, COVID-19 status, age in years and sex. Samples came from the ongoing ImmuneRACE study (first 160 participants) plus 1,254 subjects from 6 global collaborators. The prospective study material was composed of cDNA or gDNA derived from T cells, B-cell-depleted T cells, or PBMCs.

As encoded in the germline V gene (reference sequence), CDR1 is LNHDA while CDR2 is SQIVND. From the cysteine up to the phenylalanine, the CDR3 has a length of 14 residues. Only the CDR3 portion is preserved as DNA: 42 bases, with reading frame beginning at the first base. The junction carries 15 bases between V and J, which are trimmed by 8 bases and 5 bases respectively. Paper-wide results and their limitations: The amount of clinical and demographic metadata varied by source and participant and was provided uncurated.

TCRbeta CDR3 regions were amplified from genomic DNA using the immunoSEQ Assay, a bias-controlled multiplex PCR. The paper's processing steps were these. Within the assay, amplification of reference gene primers was used to estimate how many nucleated cells each sample contained. Sequence reads were collapsed and filtered to measure the absolute abundance of every unique TCRbeta CDR3 rearrangement. For each sample, productive Simpson clonality was calculated by taking the square root of Simpson's diversity index across productive rearrangements. This is the immuneACCESS table as TCRdb keeps it, with only in-frame sequences that have V and J called. A part of the clones is gone; compared with another copy, unresolved V genes explain less than half, and the rest is unexplained. The V and J calls and clone size come from that table; D and trimming were worked out from the DNA. For this sample there are 350,000 to 400,000 clones; roughly 87% appear just once. The ten largest clones represent almost 3% of the sample.

This sequence originates from a woman between 25 and 40 years old who had recovered from COVID-19. Recombination linked TRBV19 to TRBJ1-4; TRBD1 is perhaps the D gene, given 6 matching bases. The specimen sequenced was PBMCs or T cells enriched from blood (not recorded which). The CDR3 sequence is CASGQQVLNEKLFF. The sequence in DNA is TGTGCCAGTGGACAGCAGGTCTTAAATGAAAAACTGTTTTTT.